The subject of this entry is one T cell receptor (delta chain). Its target is unknown. TCRdb pairs this DNA with a much larger clone's protein that differs at residue 13, likely a read error; the protein shown was translated from the DNA. CDR1 GEAIGNYY and CDR2 EKD come from the germline V gene. The length of the CDR3 is 16 residues. This entry is derived from a study of DNA immune sequencing with unique molecular identifiers. Study background: Sequencing used genomic DNA of immunomagnetically enriched buffy-coat γδ T cells. PBMC-derived γδ T cells were enriched by FACS. Sequencing input was about 90 ng for enriched and around 0.98 ug for non-enriched PBMC DNA.

General observations from the study: TRDV2 with TRDJ1 was the commonest TRD rearrangement in healthy donors.

A 32-plex genomic DNA assay used primers for all 8 TRDV and 4 TRDJ genes. Adapter PCR followed roughly 3 barcoding PCR cycles that attached a 12-nucleotide UMI. TCRdb reanalyzed the multiplex PCR reads using CATT. This sample has about 5,200 delta-chain clones; roughly a tenth occur once, and the top ten carry about half. Sequencing was done on a sample of gamma-delta T cells enriched from blood buffy coat, or unenriched PBMCs (not recorded which). The chain carries TRDV2 and TRDJ1, with TRDD3 matching 9 bases. This clonotype originated in a human donor in good health. CDR3 residues: CACDLLGDAYTDNLIF. As DNA, the CDR3 is TGTGCCTGCGATCTACTGGGGGACGCGTACACCGATAATCTCATCTTT.